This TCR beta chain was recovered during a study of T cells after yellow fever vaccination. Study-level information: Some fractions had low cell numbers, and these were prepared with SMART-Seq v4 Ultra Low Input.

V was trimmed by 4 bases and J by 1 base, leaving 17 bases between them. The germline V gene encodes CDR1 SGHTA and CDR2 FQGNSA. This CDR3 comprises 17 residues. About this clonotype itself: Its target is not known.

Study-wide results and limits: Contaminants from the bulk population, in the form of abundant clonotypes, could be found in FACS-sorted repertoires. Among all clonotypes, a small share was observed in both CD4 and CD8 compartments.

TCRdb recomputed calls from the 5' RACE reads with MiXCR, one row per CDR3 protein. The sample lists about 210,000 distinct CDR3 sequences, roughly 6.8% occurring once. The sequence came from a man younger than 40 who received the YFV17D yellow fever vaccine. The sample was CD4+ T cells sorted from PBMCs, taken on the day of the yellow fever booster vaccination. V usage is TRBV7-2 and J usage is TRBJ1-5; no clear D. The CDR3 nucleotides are TGTGCCAGCAGCTCCGCCCTTAGGGCTGGAAGCAATCAGCCCCAGCATTTT. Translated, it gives CASSSALRAGSNQPQHF. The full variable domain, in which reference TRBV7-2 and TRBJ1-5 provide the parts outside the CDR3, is GAGVSQSPSNKVTEKGKDVELRCDPISGHTALYWYRQSLGQGLEFLIYFQGNSAPDKSGLPSDRFSAERTGGSVSTLTIQRTQQEDSAVYLCASSSALRAGSNQPQHFGDGTRLSIL.